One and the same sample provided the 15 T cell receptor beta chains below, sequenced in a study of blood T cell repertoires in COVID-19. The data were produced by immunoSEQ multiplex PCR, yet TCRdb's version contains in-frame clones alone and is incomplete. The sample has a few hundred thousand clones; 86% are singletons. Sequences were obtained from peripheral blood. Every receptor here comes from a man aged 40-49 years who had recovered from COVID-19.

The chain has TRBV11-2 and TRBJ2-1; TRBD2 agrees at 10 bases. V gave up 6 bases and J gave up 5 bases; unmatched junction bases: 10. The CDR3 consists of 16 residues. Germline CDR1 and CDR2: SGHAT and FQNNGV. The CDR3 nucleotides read TGTGCCAGCAGACCCTCCGGGACTAGCGTCCACAATGAGCAGTTCTTC. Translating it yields CASRPSGTSVHNEQFF.

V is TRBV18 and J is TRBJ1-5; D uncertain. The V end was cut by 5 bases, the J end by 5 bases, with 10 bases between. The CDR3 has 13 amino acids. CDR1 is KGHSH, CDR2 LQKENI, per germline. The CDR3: CASSEGRDQPQHF. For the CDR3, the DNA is TGTGCCAGCTCAGAGGGTCGGGATCAGCCCCAGCATTTT.

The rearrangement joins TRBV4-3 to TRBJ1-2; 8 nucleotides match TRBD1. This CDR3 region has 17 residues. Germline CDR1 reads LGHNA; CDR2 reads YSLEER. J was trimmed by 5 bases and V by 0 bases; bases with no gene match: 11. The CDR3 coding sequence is TGCGCCAGCAGCCAAGACCGCACAGGGGGTGGGCCTTATGGCTACACCTTC. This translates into CASSQDRTGGGPYGYTF.

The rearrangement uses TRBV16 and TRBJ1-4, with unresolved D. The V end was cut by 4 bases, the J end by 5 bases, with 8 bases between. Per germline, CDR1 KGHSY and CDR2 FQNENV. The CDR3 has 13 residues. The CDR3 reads CASSRRGNEKLFF. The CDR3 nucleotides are TGTGCCAGCAGCCGCAGAGGGAATGAAAAACTGTTTTTT.

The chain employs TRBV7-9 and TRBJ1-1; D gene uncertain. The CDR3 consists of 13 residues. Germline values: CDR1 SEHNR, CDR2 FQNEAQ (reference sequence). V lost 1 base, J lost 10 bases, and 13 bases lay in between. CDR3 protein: CASSLGEGFRAFF. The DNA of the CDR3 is TGTGCCAGCAGCTTAGGGGAGGGTTTTCGAGCTTTCTTT.

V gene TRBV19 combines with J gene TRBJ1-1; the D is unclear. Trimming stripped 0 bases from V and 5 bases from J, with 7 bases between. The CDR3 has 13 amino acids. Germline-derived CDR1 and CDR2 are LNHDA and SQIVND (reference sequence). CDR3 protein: CASSIDLLTEAFF. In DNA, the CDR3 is TGTGCCAGTAGTATAGATCTCTTGACTGAAGCTTTCTTT. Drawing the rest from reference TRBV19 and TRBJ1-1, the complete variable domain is DGGITQSPKYLFRKEGQNVTLSCEQNLNHDAMYWYRQDPGQGLRLIYYSQIVNDFQKGDIAEGYSVSREKKESFPLTVTSAQKNPTAFYLCASSIDLLTEAFFGQGTRLTVV.

The CDR3 nucleotides are TGCGCCAGCAGCTCCGGGTCTTATAATTCACCCCTCCACTTT. This encodes CASSSGSYNSPLHF. The chain employs TRBV5-1 and TRBJ1-6, with D hard to call. In germline, CDR1 is SGHRS, CDR2 YFSETQ. The CDR3 is 14 residues long. V was trimmed by 3 bases and J by 4 bases, leaving 8 bases between them.

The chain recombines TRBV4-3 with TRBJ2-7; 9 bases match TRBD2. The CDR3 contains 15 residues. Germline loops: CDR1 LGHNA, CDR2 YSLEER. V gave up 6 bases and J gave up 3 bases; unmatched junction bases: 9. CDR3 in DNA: TGCGCCAGCAGTCTTGTGGTAGCGGGGGACTACGAGCAGTACTTC. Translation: CASSLVVAGDYEQYF.

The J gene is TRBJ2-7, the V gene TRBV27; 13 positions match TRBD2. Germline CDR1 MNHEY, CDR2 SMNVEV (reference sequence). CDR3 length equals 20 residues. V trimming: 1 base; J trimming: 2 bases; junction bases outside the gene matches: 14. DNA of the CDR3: TGTGCCAGCAGTTTATTAACGGGACTAGCGGGAAAGTTGAGGACCTACGAGCAGTACTTC. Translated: CASSLLTGLAGKLRTYEQYF.

CDR3: CASSLSGTGRAEAFF. DNA for the CDR3: TGTGCCAGCAGTTTATCGGGAACAGGGAGGGCTGAAGCTTTCTTT. The genes are TRBV27 and TRBJ1-1; weak D call: TRBD1 (6 bases). From germline, CDR1 is MNHEY and CDR2 SMNVEV (reference sequence). The ends were cut back, 0 bases at V and 6 bases at J, with 14 bases in the middle. This CDR3 is 15 amino acids long.

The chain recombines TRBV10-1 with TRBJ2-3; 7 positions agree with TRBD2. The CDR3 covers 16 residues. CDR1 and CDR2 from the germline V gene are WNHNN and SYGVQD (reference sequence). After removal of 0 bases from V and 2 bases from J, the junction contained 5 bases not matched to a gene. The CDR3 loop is CASSESPGGYTDTQYF. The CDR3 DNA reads TGCGCCAGCAGTGAGTCCCCGGGGGGATACACAGATACGCAGTATTTT.

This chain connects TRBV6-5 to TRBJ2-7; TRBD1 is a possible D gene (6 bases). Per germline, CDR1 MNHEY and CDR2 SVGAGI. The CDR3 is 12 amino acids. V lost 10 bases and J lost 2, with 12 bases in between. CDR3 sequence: CATHRATYEQYF. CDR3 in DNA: TGTGCCACCCACAGGGCGACCTACGAGCAGTACTTC.

This CDR3 reads CASSLRAGSDTQYF. In DNA, the CDR3 is TGTGCCAGCAGCCTGCGGGCCGGATCAGATACGCAGTATTTT. V and J are TRBV3-1 (or the pseudogene TRBV3-2) and TRBJ2-3, with D possibly being TRBD2 (5 bases). From germline, CDR1 is LGHDT and CDR2 YNNKEL (reference sequence). The CDR3 sequence is 14 residues long. V was trimmed by 4 bases and J by 4 bases, leaving 12 bases between them.

CDR3 coding DNA: TGTGCCTGGGGGAAGTTCTATCCAACGGTCTTCACCTTC. Translated, it gives CAWGKFYPTVFTF. The chain uses TRBV30 and TRBJ1-2; D gene uncertain. Germline V gene sequence: CDR1 GTSNPN, CDR2 SVGIG (reference sequence). Trimming cost V 5 bases and J 13 bases, with 23 bases left between them. The CDR3 runs 13 residues. Combining the CDR3 with reference TRBV30 and TRBJ1-2 gives the whole variable domain SQTIHQWPATLVQPVGSPLSLECTVEGTSNPNLYWYRQAAGRGLQLLFYSVGIGQISSEVPQNLSASRPQDRQFILSSKKLLLSDSGFYLCAWGKFYPTVFTFGSGTRLTVV.

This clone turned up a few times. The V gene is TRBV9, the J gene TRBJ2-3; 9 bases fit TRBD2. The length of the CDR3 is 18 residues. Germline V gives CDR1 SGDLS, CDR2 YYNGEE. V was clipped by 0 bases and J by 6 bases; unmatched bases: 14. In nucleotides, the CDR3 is TGTGCCAGCAGCGTAGATCGCCCTGCGGGGGGGCGTGGGGATACGCAGTATTTT. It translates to CASSVDRPAGGRGDTQYF.